This T cell receptor (beta chain) originates from a study of T-cell reconstitution after alpha-beta-depleted transplantation in children. Study-wide findings and caveats: Some patients owed their high day-60 TCRbeta diversity to surviving recipient T cells and thymic progenitors. T-cell numbers and diversity, one year after transplant, stemmed largely from T cells that were newly produced.

There are many counts of this clonotype. Antigen: not known. This CDR3 is built from 15 residues. The trim removed 0 bases at V and 3 bases at J, leaving 7 bases unmatched. CDR1 and CDR2 (germline): DFQATT, SNEGSKA (reference sequence). Unique molecular identifiers were incorporated into the prepared TCRbeta library. MiXCR, run by TCRdb on the PCR reads, gives a single entry per CDR3 protein. This sample has hundreds of thousands of distinct CDR3 sequences, with approximately 8% found just once. This specimen consisted of PBMCs, mostly from graft donor cells, obtained 180 days after TCRalphabeta/CD19-depleted stem cell transplant. The receptor's source is a male patient under 18 who had a stem cell transplant for acute lymphoblastic leukemia, so the T cells may come from the graft donor. This chain joins TRBV20-1 and TRBJ2-5; 7 bases fit TRBD2. The CDR3 DNA follows: TGCAGTGCTAGAGATATCGGCGGGGGAAAAGAGACCCAGTACTTC. Protein: CSARDIGGGKETQYF.